The TCR beta chain described here comes from a study of shared clonotypes between healthy human individuals. Measured with immunoSEQ multiplex PCR; TCRdb has only the in-frame clones, and not every one. The repertoire includes 2,500,000 or so clones, under 95% of them detected once, and roughly 0.34% sits in the top ten. This TCR derives from a man aged 18 to 29 in good health. Some clones in this sample may be carry-over from other donors' samples. Sequenced input: naive CD4+ T cells from PBMCs. Regarding subset: CD45RA+ positively selected.

In DNA, the CDR3 is TGTGCCAGCAGTATGACAGGGACTGGGGCCAACGTCCTGACTTTC. Protein product: CASSMTGTGANVLTF. This sequence joins TRBV14 and TRBJ2-6; 7 bases agree with TRBD1. CDR1 SGHDN and CDR2 FVKESK come from the germline V gene. The ends lost 6 bases at V and 2 bases at J; junction bases unmatched: 4. This CDR3 has 15 residues.